This T cell receptor beta chain was sequenced in a study of blood T cell repertoires in COVID-19. Whole-study context: The United States, Italy and Spain supplied acute and convalescent COVID-19 samples. Sources were T cells, B-cell-depleted T cells, or PBMCs; the material itself was cDNA or gDNA.

In the study's own analysis: Researchers report that nucleated cell counts were estimated from reference gene primer amplification. Sequencing was performed with immunoSEQ multiplex PCR; in TCRdb, only in-frame clones are kept and a portion is missing. Clonal size and the V and J genes are those of that table, whereas D and trimming came from the DNA. The data show 200,000 to 300,000 clones, with roughly 87% seen just once and approximately 7.6% held by the top ten. Germline assignment: CDR1 LGHDT and CDR2 YNNKEL (reference sequence). The CDR3 extends over 15 amino acids. V lost 1 base and J lost 1, with 8 bases in between.

The TCR was taken from a man between 60 and 70 years old who had recovered from COVID-19. V gene TRBV3-1 (or the pseudogene TRBV3-2) combines with J gene TRBJ1-5; D is ambiguous. Material for sequencing was peripheral blood. CDR3 residues: CASSQGAQSNQPQHF. The CDR3 bases are TGTGCCAGCAGCCAAGGCGCACAGAGCAATCAGCCCCAGCATTTT.